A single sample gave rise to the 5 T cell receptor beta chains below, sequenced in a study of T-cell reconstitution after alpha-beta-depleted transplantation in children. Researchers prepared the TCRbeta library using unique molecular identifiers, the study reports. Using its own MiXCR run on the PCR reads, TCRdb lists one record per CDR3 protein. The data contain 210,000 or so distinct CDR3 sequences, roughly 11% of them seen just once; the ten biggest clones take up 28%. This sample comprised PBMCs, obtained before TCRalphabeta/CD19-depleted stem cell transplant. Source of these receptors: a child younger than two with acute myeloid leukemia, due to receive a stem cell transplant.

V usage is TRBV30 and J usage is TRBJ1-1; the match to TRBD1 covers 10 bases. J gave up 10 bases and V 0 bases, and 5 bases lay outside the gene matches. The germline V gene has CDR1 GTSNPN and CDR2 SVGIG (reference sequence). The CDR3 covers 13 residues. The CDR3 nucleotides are TGTGCCTGGAGTGTACAAGGACAGGGGGTAGCTTTCTTT. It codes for CAWSVQGQGVAFF.

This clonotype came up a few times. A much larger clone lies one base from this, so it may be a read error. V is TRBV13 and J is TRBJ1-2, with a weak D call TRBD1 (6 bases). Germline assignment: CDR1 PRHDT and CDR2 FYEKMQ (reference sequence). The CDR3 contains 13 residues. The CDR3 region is CASSSGQIYGDTF. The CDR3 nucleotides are TGTGCCAGCAGCTCCGGACAGATCTATGGCGACACCTTC.

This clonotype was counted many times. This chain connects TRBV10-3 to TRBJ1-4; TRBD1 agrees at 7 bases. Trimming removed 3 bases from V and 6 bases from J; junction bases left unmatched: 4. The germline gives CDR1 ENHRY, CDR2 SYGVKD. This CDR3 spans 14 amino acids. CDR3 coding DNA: TGTGCCATCAGTGATCGGCAGGGGGATGAAAAACTGTTTTTT. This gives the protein CAISDRQGDEKLFF.

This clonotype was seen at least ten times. The CDR3 region has the DNA TGCAGTGCTAGAGACCCTCGTTCCAACAATGAGCAGTTCTTC. This translates into CSARDPRSNNEQFF. The chain is built from TRBV20-1 and TRBJ2-1; D not certain. CDR3 size: 14 residues. The ends were cut back, 0 bases at V and 5 bases at J, with 11 bases in the middle. Germline V gives CDR1 DFQATT, CDR2 SNEGSKA (reference sequence).

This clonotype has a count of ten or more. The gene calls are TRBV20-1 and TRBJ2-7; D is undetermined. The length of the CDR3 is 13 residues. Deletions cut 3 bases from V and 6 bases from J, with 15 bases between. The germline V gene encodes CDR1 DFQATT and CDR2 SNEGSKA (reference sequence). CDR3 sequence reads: CSASLRVAAEQYF. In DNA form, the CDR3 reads TGCAGTGCTAGTCTCCGAGTAGCCGCCGAGCAGTACTTC.